This TCR beta chain was recovered during a study of PD-1 blockade in classical Hodgkin lymphoma. Findings of the study overall: The study reported lower baseline TCR diversity in newly diagnosed patients than in healthy donors. Diversity similar to that of newly diagnosed patients was seen at baseline in complete responders. A significant rise in TCR diversity was seen by C4D1 for CD4+ cells but not for CD8+ cells.

The V gene's germline CDR1 is SGHAT and CDR2 FQNNGV. The CDR3 is 14 residues long. V was pared by 5 bases and J by 5 bases, with 12 bases between. Time point defined: cycle 4 day 1 (C4D1), after 5 to 7 weeks of nivolumab. Every patient had relapsed following autologous stem cell transplantation, and cohorts differed in brentuximab vedotin exposure. Isolation of CD4+ T cells from thawed PBMCs was performed by magnetic negative selection. Sequencing was performed with immunoSEQ multiplex PCR; in TCRdb, only in-frame clones are kept and a portion is missing. This sample has around 30,000 clones, with 80% to 95% found just once. This clone was seen a single time. Its target is not known.

The chain is built from TRBV11-2 and TRBJ2-2, with a weak D call TRBD2 (6 bases). The receptor's source is a human donor with classical Hodgkin lymphoma. The material was CD4+ T cells from blood, obtained before the fourth cycle of nivolumab. CDR3 nucleotide sequence: TGTGCCAGCAGCCGCCCGGGGAGGACCGGGGAGCTGTTTTTT. As protein: CASSRPGRTGELFF.